This T cell receptor (beta chain) was obtained from a study of cytomegalovirus exposure and HLA in healthy donors. The CDR3 spans 13 residues. CDR1 is ENHRY and CDR2 is SYGVKD in the germline V gene. V dropped 3 bases and J dropped 5 bases, with 10 bases sitting between them. Profiled with immunoSEQ multiplex PCR; TCRdb holds only in-frame clones, not every one. The table includes approximately 100,000 clones, 90% to 95% detected once. The clonotype comes from a woman in her 30s in good health and CMV-seropositive. This sequence joins TRBV10-3 and TRBJ1-2; the D gene is possibly TRBD1 (5 bases). Sequencing was carried out using PBMCs. The CDR3 sequence: CAISEGPGYGYTF. CDR3 bases: TGTGCCATCAGTGAAGGTCCAGGGTATGGCTACACCTTC.